This entry concerns a single TCR beta chain. One end of the junction is discordant with germline, which a read error may explain. Other nucleotide sequences in the sample specify the same CDR3. The germline gives CDR1 LGHNA, CDR2 YSLEER. The CDR3 spans 12 residues. The record originates from a study of siplizumab effects on memory and regulatory T cells. TCRdb's copy holds only in-frame clones and misses some; the assay was immunoSEQ multiplex PCR. The table shows roughly 110,000 clones, with just over 90% occurring only once. The source of this sequence is a human donor in good health. The source material was non-Treg CD4+ T cells sorted from blood. This chain joins TRBV4-3 and TRBJ2-1; D remains unclear. Written as DNA, the CDR3 is TGCGCCAGTAGCCAAGAAGGCAATGAGCAGTTCTTC. It yields the protein CASSQEGNEQFF.